These 25 T cell receptor beta chains came from one sample sequenced in a study of blood T cell repertoires in COVID-19. The table came from immunoSEQ multiplex PCR; TCRdb's copy has only in-frame clones and leaves some out. The sample shows some 64,000 clones, around 85% of them seen only once. Material for sequencing was peripheral blood. The receptors derive from an elderly woman with active or convalescent COVID-19.

Notes on this clone: Other DNA sequences in this sample translate to the same CDR3. The chain is built from TRBV3-1 (or the pseudogene TRBV3-2) and TRBJ1-2; possibly TRBD1 for D (5 bases). The CDR3 consists of 13 residues. Germline V gene sequence: CDR1 LGHDT, CDR2 YNNKEL (reference sequence). Trimming took 1 base from V and 5 from J, leaving 8 bases between them. This CDR3 is CASSQAQGYGYTF. DNA of the CDR3: TGTGCCAGCAGCCAAGCTCAGGGTTATGGCTACACCTTC.

The chain couples TRBV21-1 to TRBJ2-7; the listed D gene, TRBD1, was not tested against the DNA. TRBV21-1 is recorded as a pseudogene. This CDR3 is built from 16 residues. CDR3 coding DNA: TGTGCCAGCAGCAGGACCAGGGGGCCCTTATCCTACGAGCAGTACTTC. Its protein product is CASSRTRGPLSYEQYF.

The genes are TRBV4-1 and TRBJ2-7; 10 nucleotides line up with TRBD1. Losses at the gene ends were 0 bases for V and 2 bases for J; bases not matched to a gene: 13. The germline V gene has CDR1 MGHRA and CDR2 YSYEKL. The CDR3 contains 19 residues. The CDR3 protein is CASSQESIKDRGLPYEQYF. DNA for the CDR3: TGCGCCAGCAGCCAAGAGAGCATTAAGGACAGGGGGTTACCCTACGAGCAGTACTTC.

V gene TRBV5-1 combines with J gene TRBJ2-1; tentatively, D is TRBD1 (6 bases). The CDR3 totals 15 residues. Trimming shortened V by 2 bases and J by 0 bases, and 9 bases separated the two germline ends. Germline CDR1 is SGHRS and CDR2 is YFSETQ. CDR3 protein: CASSLGGNSYNEQFF. The CDR3 DNA reads TGCGCCAGCAGCTTAGGGGGAAACTCCTACAATGAGCAGTTCTTC.

The gene calls are TRBV5-4 and TRBJ2-3; 8 positions agree with TRBD2. The CDR3 contains 14 residues. Germline loops: CDR1 SGHNT, CDR2 YYREEE (reference sequence). V was clipped by 6 bases and J by 6 bases; unmatched bases: 9. CDR3 DNA sequence: TGTGCCAGCACCGGACGCGGGGGGCCGGATACGCAGTATTTT. It is translated as CASTGRGGPDTQYF.

This clone appeared a single time. V and J are TRBV7-2 and TRBJ2-7, with D unresolved. Between the trimmed V and J ends, which lost 1 base and 6 bases, there was a span of 7 bases. The CDR3 runs 12 residues. In germline, CDR1 is SGHTA, CDR2 FQGNSA. The CDR3 region has the DNA TGTGCCAGCAGCTTAGGGTTTAGCGAGCAGTACTTC. The encoded protein is CASSLGFSEQYF.

Here the CDR3 reads CASRADREAFF. CDR3 in DNA: TGTGCCAGCAGAGCGGACAGGGAAGCTTTCTTT. The rearrangement uses TRBV13 and TRBJ1-1; TRBD1 matches 7 bases. The V segment lost 6 bases and the J segment 8 bases; nucleotides outside the gene matches: 3. The CDR3 runs to 11 residues. CDR1 is PRHDT and CDR2 is FYEKMQ in the germline V gene (reference sequence).

The genes are TRBV13 and TRBJ1-1; D is unresolved. Germline assignment: CDR1 PRHDT and CDR2 FYEKMQ (reference sequence). This CDR3 region has 13 residues. V shed 4 bases and J shed 1 base, with 7 bases lying between them. CDR3 sequence: CASSSSQNTEAFF. The CDR3 DNA sequence: TGTGCCAGCAGCTCGTCACAGAACACTGAAGCTTTCTTT.

This chain uses TRBV5-1 with TRBJ2-1; 7 nucleotides agree with TRBD1. Germline V gene data show CDR1 as SGHRS and CDR2 as YFSETQ. The V segment lost 4 bases and the J segment 9 bases; nucleotides outside the gene matches: 13. There are 15 residues in the CDR3. The CDR3 region is CASSLRQGNFAEQFF. The CDR3 nucleotides read TGCGCCAGCAGCCTAAGACAGGGCAATTTTGCTGAGCAGTTCTTC.

The chain employs TRBV29-1 and TRBJ2-2; TRBD1 aligns across 10 bases. CDR1 is SQVTM, CDR2 ANQGSEA, per germline. This CDR3 has 13 amino acids. With 7 bases clipped from V and 7 bases from J, the junction kept 6 bases outside the gene matches. The DNA for the CDR3 is TGCAGCGGGCGGACAGGGGGGGTCGGGGAGCTGTTTTTT. Its protein product is CSGRTGGVGELFF.

CDR3 in amino acids: CATGRSSSYEQYF. CDR3 DNA sequence: TGTGCCACCGGGAGGAGTTCCAGCTACGAGCAGTACTTC. The genes are TRBV19 and TRBJ2-7, with 7 bases lining up with TRBD2. There are 13 residues in the CDR3. Losses at the gene ends were 10 bases for V and 3 bases for J; bases not matched to a gene: 9. CDR1 LNHDA and CDR2 SQIVND come from the germline V gene (reference sequence).

This clone was seen more than once but under ten times. V usage is TRBV7-9 and J usage is TRBJ2-7, with D perhaps TRBD1 (5 bases). V shed 4 bases and J shed 2 bases, with 6 bases lying between them. The CDR3 is 12 residues long. Looked up from germline, CDR1 is SEHNR and CDR2 is FQNEAQ (reference sequence). In DNA form, the CDR3 reads TGTGCCAGCAGCTCCAGGGCCTACGAGCAGTACTTC. It translates to CASSSRAYEQYF. Drawing the rest from reference TRBV7-9 and TRBJ2-7, the complete variable domain is DTGVSQNPRHKITKRGQNVTFRCDPISEHNRLYWYRQTLGQGPEFLTYFQNEAQLEKSRLLSDRFSAERPKGSFSTLEIQRTEQGDSAMYLCASSSRAYEQYFGPGTRLTVT.

This clone has just a few counts. The rearrangement links TRBV11-2 to TRBJ2-1, with 7 bases fitting TRBD1. Germline V gene sequence: CDR1 SGHAT, CDR2 FQNNGV. With 5 bases clipped from V and 4 bases from J, the junction kept 17 bases outside the gene matches. The CDR3 runs to 18 residues. CDR3 coding DNA: TGTGCCAGCAGCCCCTTCCGTGGCGGACCAGGGGGTTACAATGAGCAGTTCTTC. Protein product: CASSPFRGGPGGYNEQFF.

V and J are TRBV10-3 and TRBJ2-5; tentative D call: TRBD1 (6 bases). Germline V lookup: CDR1 ENHRY, CDR2 SYGVKD. V was cut by 0 bases and J by 4 bases, with 12 bases left in between. CDR3 length: 15 amino acids. As DNA, the CDR3 is TGTGCCATCAGTGAGTCGTTGGAAGGGGGAGAGACCCAGTACTTC. Protein: CAISESLEGGETQYF.

V usage is TRBV4-2 and J usage is TRBJ2-3; D is unclear. CDR1 is LGHNA and CDR2 is YNFKEQ in the germline V gene. The CDR3 runs 15 residues. V was shortened by 0 bases and J by 5 bases, with 12 bases between the two germline ends. The CDR3: CASSQDVSGGDTQYF. For the CDR3, the DNA is TGTGCCAGCAGCCAAGATGTATCGGGTGGAGATACGCAGTATTTT.

The rearrangement links TRBV15 to TRBJ1-2, with D possibly matching TRBD1 (6 bases). The CDR3 has 14 amino acids. Deletions cut 1 base from V and 7 bases from J, with 13 bases between. CDR1 is LNHNV, CDR2 YYDKDF, per germline (reference sequence). CDR3 nucleotide sequence: TGTGCCACCAGCAGAGTGGCAGGGGAGAGTGGCTACACCTTC. It encodes CATSRVAGESGYTF.

This sequence joins TRBV3-1 (or the pseudogene TRBV3-2) and TRBJ2-5; the D gene is possibly TRBD1 (6 bases). The CDR3 has 14 amino acids. CDR1 is LGHDT, CDR2 YNNKEL, per germline (reference sequence). The V gene lost 3 bases and the J gene lost 9 bases, with 17 bases spanning the gap. CDR3 in DNA: TGTGCCAGCAGCCAGGTCCTCGCCGCAGGGGCCCAGTACTTC. Encoded protein: CASSQVLAAGAQYF.

This clone was seen a single time. The CDR3 sequence is CASSQYREAGELFF. The DNA of the CDR3 is TGCGCCAGCAGCCAGTATAGGGAGGCCGGGGAGCTGTTTTTT. This chain connects TRBV4-1 to TRBJ2-2; weak D call: TRBD2 (6 bases). The V gene's germline CDR1 is MGHRA and CDR2 YSYEKL. The CDR3 is made up of 14 amino acids. V lost 3 bases, J lost 6 bases, and 11 bases lay in between.

This clone was counted between two and nine times. The chain couples TRBV2 to TRBJ2-5; 7 nucleotides match TRBD1. Trimming took 6 bases from V and 1 from J; bases not matched to a gene: 5. CDR3 length equals 14 residues. The V gene's germline CDR1 is SNHLY and CDR2 FYNNEI. In nucleotides, the CDR3 is TGTGCCAGCAGGGGACAGCCCGGCCAAGAGACCCAGTACTTC. Translated, it gives CASRGQPGQETQYF.

This clone was recorded only once. The chain uses TRBV30 and TRBJ1-2, with TRBD1 matching over 8 bases. The germline V gene encodes CDR1 GTSNPN and CDR2 SVGIG (reference sequence). CDR3 length: 14 residues. V shed 2 bases and J 7 bases; nucleotides not matched to a gene: 9. DNA of the CDR3: TGTGCCTGGAGTTCCCTTGACAGGGGTCTTGGCTACACCTTC. Protein product: CAWSSLDRGLGYTF.

The chain recombines TRBV29-1 with TRBJ1-2, with TRBD1 matching 10 bases. V was pared by 6 bases and J by 6 bases, with 4 bases of the junction left unmatched. The CDR3 consists of 12 residues. Looked up from germline, CDR1 is SQVTM and CDR2 is ANQGSEA. The CDR3 loop is CSVSDRGDGYTF. CDR3 bases: TGCAGCGTGTCGGACAGGGGGGATGGCTACACCTTC.

V gene TRBV2 combines with J gene TRBJ1-5, with D tentatively TRBD1 (6 bases). The germline CDR1 and CDR2 sequences are SNHLY and FYNNEI. The CDR3 covers 13 residues. V dropped 7 bases and J dropped 5 bases, with 12 bases sitting between them. Here the CDR3 reads CASTTGWDQPQHF. DNA for the CDR3: TGTGCCAGCACTACAGGGTGGGATCAGCCCCAGCATTTT.

The chain couples TRBV6-5 to TRBJ2-5; 7 bases align to TRBD2. Germline lookup yields CDR1 MNHEY and CDR2 SVGAGI. This CDR3 has 15 amino acids. The ends lost 6 bases at V and 2 bases at J; junction bases unmatched: 9. In nucleotides, the CDR3 is TGTGCCAGCAGCGCACCGAGGCGGGGGCAAGAGACCCAGTACTTC. Protein sequence: CASSAPRRGQETQYF.

The table lists this clone with a count of one. The J gene is TRBJ2-5, the V gene TRBV5-1, with 8 nucleotides matching TRBD1. The junction had 0 bases not matched to a gene; V was cut back by 1 base and J by 4 bases. The CDR3 consists of 13 residues. CDR1 and CDR2 (germline): SGHRS, YFSETQ. The CDR3 spells CASSLQGAETQYF. The CDR3 coding sequence is TGCGCCAGCAGCTTGCAGGGGGCAGAGACCCAGTACTTC.

The V gene is TRBV7-6, the J gene TRBJ2-7; D remains ambiguous. Trimming shortened V by 4 bases and J by 4 bases, and 11 bases separated the two germline ends. CDR3 length equals 13 residues. Looked up from germline, CDR1 is SGHVS and CDR2 is FNYEAQ. The CDR3 sequence: CASSSDPRYEQYF. Written as DNA, the CDR3 is TGTGCCAGCAGCTCCGATCCCCGGTACGAGCAGTACTTC.